This T cell receptor beta chain stems from a study of human T cells and chemical hapten exposure. Specified time point: patch test 1, 2 weeks after DPC sensitization. This sample's treatment: therapeutic diphenylcyclopropenone sensitization with weekly scalp DPC. Blood sampling occurred before each patch-test application. One entry per CDR3 protein results from TCRdb running MiXCR on the RACE reads. This sample has tens of thousands of distinct CDR3 sequences, with around 9.3% found just once. This clonotype was detected only a few times. V dropped 6 bases and J dropped 7; count of bases not matched to a gene: 12. Germline CDR1 reads DFQATT; CDR2 reads SNEGSKA (reference sequence). CDR3 length: 14 amino acids.

The TCR originated in a woman aged 45 to 65 with alopecia areata. Some clones in this sample may be carry-over from other donors' samples. The source was whole blood, collected in connection with sensitization to the hapten diphenylcyclopropenone (DPC). The J gene is TRBJ2-1, the V gene TRBV20-1; 7 bases match TRBD2. CDR3 sequence (DNA): TGCAGTGCCGACGCGGGGAGGGCTTGGAATGAGCAGTTCTTC. Protein: CSADAGRAWNEQFF.